The clone carrying this TCR beta chain has only a few counts. Its antigen is not known. TCRdb ran MiXCR on the reads and lists one entry per CDR3 protein. The table lists about 830,000 distinct CDR3 sequences, about 31% of them singletons. The data belong to a study of T cell repertoires in cytomegalovirus infection. Study details: The study used recently identified HLA-C-restricted and well-studied HLA-B-restricted CMV epitopes. Public TCR beta signatures provided an indication of both CMV infection and a matching HLA type.

Study-level points and caveats: It was HLA-C-restricted CMV-specific TCR beta clonotypes that dominated the response ex vivo.

The V and J ends lost 2 bases and 3 bases, in that order; junction bases with no gene match: 4. CDR1 is MNHEY, CDR2 SVGEGT, per germline. The CDR3 loop spans 16 amino acids. The source was cultured CD8+ T cells from PBMCs, collected from culture after CMV antigen stimulation. The V and J genes are TRBV6-2 or TRBV6-3 and TRBJ2-2; 9 nucleotides align to TRBD1. This TCR derives from a human donor in good health (CMV status not recorded). Some clones in this sample may be carry-over from other donors' samples. This CDR3 is CASSYRDRAHTGELFF. The DNA of the CDR3 is TGTGCCAGCAGTTACAGGGACAGGGCGCACACCGGGGAGCTGTTTTTT.